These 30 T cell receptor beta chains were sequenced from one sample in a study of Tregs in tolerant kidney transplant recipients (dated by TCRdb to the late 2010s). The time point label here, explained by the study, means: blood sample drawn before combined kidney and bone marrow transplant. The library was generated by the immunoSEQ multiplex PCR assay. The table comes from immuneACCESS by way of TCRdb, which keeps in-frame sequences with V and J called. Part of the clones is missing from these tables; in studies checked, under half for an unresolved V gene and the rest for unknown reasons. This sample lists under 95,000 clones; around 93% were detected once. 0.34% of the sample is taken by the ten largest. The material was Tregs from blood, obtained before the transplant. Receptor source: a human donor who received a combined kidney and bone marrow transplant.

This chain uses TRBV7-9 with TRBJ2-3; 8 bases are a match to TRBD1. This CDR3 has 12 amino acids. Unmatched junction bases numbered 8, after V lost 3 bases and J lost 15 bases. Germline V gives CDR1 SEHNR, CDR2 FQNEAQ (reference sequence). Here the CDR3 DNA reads TGTGCCAGCAGCTTGGACAGGGCCTACATTTATTTT. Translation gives CASSLDRAYIYF.

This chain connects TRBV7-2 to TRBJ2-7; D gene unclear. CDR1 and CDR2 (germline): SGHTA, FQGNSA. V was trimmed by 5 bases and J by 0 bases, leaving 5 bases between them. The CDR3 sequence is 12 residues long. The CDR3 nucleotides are TGTGCCAGCAGCCGCAGCTCCTACGAGCAGTACTTC. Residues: CASSRSSYEQYF.

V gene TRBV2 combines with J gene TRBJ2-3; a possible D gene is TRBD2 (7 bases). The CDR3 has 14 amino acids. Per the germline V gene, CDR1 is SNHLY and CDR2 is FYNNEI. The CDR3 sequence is CARGGASRTDTQYF. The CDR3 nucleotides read TGTGCTAGGGGGGGGGCCTCGCGCACAGATACGCAGTATTTT.

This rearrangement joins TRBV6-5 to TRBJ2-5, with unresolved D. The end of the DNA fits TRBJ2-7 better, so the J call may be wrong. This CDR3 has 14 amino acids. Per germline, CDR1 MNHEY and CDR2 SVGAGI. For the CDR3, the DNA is TGTGCCAGCAGTTACGGGCCCAGCTCCTACGAGCAGTACTTC. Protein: CASSYGPSSYEQYF.

The CDR3 sequence: CASSSQGGDTEAFF. CDR3 nucleotide sequence: TGTGCCAGCAGCTCCCAGGGAGGGGACACTGAAGCTTTCTTT. The chain combines TRBV11-2 with TRBJ1-1, with TRBD1 as a possible D gene (5 bases). The CDR3 is made up of 14 amino acids. The germline V gene encodes CDR1 SGHAT and CDR2 FQNNGV. The V and J ends lost 4 bases and 3 bases respectively, with 12 bases between them. The whole variable domain, filled in from reference TRBV11-2 and TRBJ1-1, reads EAGVAQSPRYKIIEKRQSVAFWCNPISGHATLYWYQQILGQGPKLLIQFQNNGVVDDSQLPKDRFSAERLKGVDSTLKIQPAKLEDSAVYLCASSSQGGDTEAFFGQGTRLTVV.

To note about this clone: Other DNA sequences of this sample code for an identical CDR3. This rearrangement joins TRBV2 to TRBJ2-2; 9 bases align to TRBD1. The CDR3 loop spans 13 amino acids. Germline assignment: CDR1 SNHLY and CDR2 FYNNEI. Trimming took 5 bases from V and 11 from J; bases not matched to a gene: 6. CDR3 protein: CASSYRGLGELFF. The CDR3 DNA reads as TGTGCCAGCAGTTACAGGGGGCTCGGAGAGCTGTTTTTT.

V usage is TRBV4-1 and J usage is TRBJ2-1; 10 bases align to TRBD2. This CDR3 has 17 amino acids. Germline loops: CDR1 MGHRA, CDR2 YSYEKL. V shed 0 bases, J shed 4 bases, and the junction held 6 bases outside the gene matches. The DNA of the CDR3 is TGCGCCAGCAGCCAAGACCCTAGCGGGAGTGGTTACAATGAGCAGTTCTTC. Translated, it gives CASSQDPSGSGYNEQFF.

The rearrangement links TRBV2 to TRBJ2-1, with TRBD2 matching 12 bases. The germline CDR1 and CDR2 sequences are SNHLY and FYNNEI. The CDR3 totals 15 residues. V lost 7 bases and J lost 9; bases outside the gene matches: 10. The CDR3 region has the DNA TGTGCCAGCACGGGAGCTAGCGGGAGGGCCGGTGAGCAGTTCTTC. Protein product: CASTGASGRAGEQFF.

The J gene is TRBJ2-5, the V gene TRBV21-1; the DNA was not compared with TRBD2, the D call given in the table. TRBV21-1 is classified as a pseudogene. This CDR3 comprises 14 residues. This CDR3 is CASSKERRQETQYF. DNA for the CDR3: TGTGCCAGCAGCAAAGAACGGCGGCAAGAGACCCAGTACTTC.

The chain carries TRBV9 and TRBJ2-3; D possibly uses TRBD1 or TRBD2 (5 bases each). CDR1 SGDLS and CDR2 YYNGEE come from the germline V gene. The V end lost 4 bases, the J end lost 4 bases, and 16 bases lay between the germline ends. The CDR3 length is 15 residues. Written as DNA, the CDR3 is TGTGCCAGCAGCACCAGAGGGGTCCCTCCAGATACGCAGTATTTT. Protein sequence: CASSTRGVPPDTQYF.

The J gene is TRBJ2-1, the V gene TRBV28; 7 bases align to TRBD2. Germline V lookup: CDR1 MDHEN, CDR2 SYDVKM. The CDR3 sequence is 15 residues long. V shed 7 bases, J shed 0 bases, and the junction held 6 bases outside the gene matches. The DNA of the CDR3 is TGTGCCAGCACCCTGGGAGGGAGCTCCTACAATGAGCAGTTCTTC. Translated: CASTLGGSSYNEQFF.

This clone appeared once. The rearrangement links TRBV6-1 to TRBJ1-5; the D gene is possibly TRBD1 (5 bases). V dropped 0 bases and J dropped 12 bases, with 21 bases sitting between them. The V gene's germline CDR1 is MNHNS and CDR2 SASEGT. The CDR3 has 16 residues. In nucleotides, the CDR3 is TGTGCCAGCAGTGAAGCGCTTGGGGGGGTGAGAGGTAGCCAGCATTTT. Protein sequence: CASSEALGGVRGSQHF.

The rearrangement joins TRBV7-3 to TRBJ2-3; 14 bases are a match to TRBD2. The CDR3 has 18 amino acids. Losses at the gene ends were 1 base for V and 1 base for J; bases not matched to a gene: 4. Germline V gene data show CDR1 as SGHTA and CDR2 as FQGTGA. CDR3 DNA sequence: TGTGCCAGCAGCTTAAGCTCGGGACTAGCGGGAGGCACAGATACGCAGTATTTT. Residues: CASSLSSGLAGGTDTQYF.

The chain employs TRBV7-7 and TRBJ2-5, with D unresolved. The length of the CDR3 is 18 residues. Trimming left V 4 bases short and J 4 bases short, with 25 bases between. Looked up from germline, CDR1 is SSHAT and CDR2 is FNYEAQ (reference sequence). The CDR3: CASSSNRELGLMRETQYF. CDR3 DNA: TGTGCCAGCAGCTCGAACCGAGAACTGGGCTTGATGAGAGAGACCCAGTACTTC.

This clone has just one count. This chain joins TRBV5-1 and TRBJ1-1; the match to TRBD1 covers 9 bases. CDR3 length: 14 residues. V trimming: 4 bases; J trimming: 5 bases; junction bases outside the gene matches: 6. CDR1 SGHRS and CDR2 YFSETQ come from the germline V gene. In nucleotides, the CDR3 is TGCGCCAGCAGCCCCGGGACAGGGTTTACTGAAGCTTTCTTT. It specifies CASSPGTGFTEAFF. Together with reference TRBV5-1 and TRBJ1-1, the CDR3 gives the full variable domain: KAGVTQTPRYLIKTRGQQVTLSCSPISGHRSVSWYQQTPGQGLQFLFEYFSETQRNKGNFPGRFSGRQFSNSRSEMNVSTLELGDSALYLCASSPGTGFTEAFFGQGTRLTVV.

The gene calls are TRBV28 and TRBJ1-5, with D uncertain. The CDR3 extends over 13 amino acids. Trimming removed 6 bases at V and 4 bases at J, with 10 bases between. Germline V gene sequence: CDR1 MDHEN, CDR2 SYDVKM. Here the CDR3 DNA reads TGTGCCAGCAGAGTCAAAAGGAATCAGCCCCAGCATTTT. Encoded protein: CASRVKRNQPQHF.

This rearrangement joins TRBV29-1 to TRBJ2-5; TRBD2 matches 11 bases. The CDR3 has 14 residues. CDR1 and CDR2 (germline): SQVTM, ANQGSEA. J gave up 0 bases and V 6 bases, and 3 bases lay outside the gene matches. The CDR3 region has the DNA TGCAGCGTCACGACTAGCGGGAACCAAGAGACCCAGTACTTC. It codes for CSVTTSGNQETQYF.

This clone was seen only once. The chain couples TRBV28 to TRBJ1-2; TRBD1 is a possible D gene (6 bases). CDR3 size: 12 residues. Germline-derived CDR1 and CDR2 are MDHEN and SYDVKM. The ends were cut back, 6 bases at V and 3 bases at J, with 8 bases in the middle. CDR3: CASSTGYYGYTF. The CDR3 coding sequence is TGTGCCAGCAGCACAGGGTACTATGGCTACACCTTC.

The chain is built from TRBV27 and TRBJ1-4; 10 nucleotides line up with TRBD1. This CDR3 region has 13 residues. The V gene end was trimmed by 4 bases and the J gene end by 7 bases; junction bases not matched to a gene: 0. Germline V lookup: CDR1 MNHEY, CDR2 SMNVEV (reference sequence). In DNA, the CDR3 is TGTGCCAGCAGTTGGACAGGGGGTGAAAAACTGTTTTTT. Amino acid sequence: CASSWTGGEKLFF.

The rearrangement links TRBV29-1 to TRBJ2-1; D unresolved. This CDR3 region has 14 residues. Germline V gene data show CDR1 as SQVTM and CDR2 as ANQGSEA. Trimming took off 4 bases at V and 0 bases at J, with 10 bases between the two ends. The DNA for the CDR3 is TGCAGCGTTGCATCCGGCAGCTCCTACAATGAGCAGTTCTTC. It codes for CSVASGSSYNEQFF.

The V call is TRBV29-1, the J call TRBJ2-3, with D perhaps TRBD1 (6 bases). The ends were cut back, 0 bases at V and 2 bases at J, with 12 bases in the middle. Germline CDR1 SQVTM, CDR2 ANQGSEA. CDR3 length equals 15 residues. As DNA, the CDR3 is TGCAGCGTTGAAGATAGGTGGACAGCCACAGATACGCAGTATTTT. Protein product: CSVEDRWTATDTQYF.

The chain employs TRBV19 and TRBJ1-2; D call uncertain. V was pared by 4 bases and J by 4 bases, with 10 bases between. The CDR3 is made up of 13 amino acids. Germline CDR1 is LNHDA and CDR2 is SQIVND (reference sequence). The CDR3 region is CASSRQLTYGYTF. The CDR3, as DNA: TGTGCCAGTAGTAGGCAGCTTACCTATGGCTACACCTTC.

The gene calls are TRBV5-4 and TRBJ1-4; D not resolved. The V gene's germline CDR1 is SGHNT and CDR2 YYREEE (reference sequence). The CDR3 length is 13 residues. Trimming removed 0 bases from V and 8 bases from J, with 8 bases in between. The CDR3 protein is CASSLGPEEKLFF. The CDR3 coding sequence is TGTGCCAGCAGCTTGGGACCCGAGGAAAAACTGTTTTTT.

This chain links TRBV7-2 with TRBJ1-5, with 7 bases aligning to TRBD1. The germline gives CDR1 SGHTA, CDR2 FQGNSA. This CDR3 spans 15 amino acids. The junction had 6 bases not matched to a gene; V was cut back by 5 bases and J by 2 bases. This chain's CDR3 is CASSVYGTGNQPQHF. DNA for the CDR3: TGTGCCAGCAGCGTGTACGGGACAGGCAATCAGCCCCAGCATTTT. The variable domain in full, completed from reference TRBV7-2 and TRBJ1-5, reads GAGVSQSPSNKVTEKGKDVELRCDPISGHTALYWYRQSLGQGLEFLIYFQGNSAPDKSGLPSDRFSAERTGGSVSTLTIQRTQQEDSAVYLCASSVYGTGNQPQHFGDGTRLSIL.

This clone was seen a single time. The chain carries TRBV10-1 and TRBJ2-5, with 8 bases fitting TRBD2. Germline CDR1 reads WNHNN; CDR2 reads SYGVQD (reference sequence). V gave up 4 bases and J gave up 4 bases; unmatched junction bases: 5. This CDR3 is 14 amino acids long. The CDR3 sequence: CASSGGTSGETQYF. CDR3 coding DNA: TGCGCCAGCAGTGGGGGCACTAGCGGAGAGACCCAGTACTTC.

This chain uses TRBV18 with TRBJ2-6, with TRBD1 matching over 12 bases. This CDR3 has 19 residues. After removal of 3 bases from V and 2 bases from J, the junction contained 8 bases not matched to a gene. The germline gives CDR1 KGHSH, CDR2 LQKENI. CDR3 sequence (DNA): TGTGCCAGCTCACCCAATACCGGGACAGGGGGCGCTGGGGCCAACGTCCTGACTTTC. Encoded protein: CASSPNTGTGGAGANVLTF.

This CDR3 is CASSLGAGRGETQYF. The DNA for the CDR3 is TGTGCCAGCAGCTTAGGAGCGGGCAGGGGAGAGACCCAGTACTTC. The genes are TRBV7-2 and TRBJ2-5; D is tentatively TRBD1 or TRBD2 (6 bases each). The germline gives CDR1 SGHTA, CDR2 FQGNSA. The CDR3 spans 15 residues. Trimming pared 1 base from V and 4 bases from J, leaving 13 bases between. Variable domain in full (rest from reference TRBV7-2 and TRBJ2-5): GAGVSQSPSNKVTEKGKDVELRCDPISGHTALYWYRQSLGQGLEFLIYFQGNSAPDKSGLPSDRFSAERTGGSVSTLTIQRTQQEDSAVYLCASSLGAGRGETQYFGPGTRLLVL.

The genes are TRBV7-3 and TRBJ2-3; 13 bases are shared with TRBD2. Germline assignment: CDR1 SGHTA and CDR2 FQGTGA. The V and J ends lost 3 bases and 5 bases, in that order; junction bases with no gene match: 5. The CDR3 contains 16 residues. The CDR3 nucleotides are TGTGCCAGCAGCTTCCGGACTAGCGGGAGAGGAGATACGCAGTATTTT. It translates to CASSFRTSGRGDTQYF.

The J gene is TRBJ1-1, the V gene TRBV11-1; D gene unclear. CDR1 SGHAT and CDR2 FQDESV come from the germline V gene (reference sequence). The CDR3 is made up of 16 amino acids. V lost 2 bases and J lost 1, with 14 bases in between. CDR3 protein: CASSLYQTNSNTEAFF. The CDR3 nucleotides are TGTGCCAGCAGCTTATACCAGACGAATTCGAACACTGAAGCTTTCTTT.

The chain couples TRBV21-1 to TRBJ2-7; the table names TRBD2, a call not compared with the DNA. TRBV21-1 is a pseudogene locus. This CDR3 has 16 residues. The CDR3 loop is CASSLRTSSYSYEQYF. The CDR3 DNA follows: TGTGCCAGCAGCCTCCGGACTAGCAGTTACTCCTACGAGCAGTACTTC.